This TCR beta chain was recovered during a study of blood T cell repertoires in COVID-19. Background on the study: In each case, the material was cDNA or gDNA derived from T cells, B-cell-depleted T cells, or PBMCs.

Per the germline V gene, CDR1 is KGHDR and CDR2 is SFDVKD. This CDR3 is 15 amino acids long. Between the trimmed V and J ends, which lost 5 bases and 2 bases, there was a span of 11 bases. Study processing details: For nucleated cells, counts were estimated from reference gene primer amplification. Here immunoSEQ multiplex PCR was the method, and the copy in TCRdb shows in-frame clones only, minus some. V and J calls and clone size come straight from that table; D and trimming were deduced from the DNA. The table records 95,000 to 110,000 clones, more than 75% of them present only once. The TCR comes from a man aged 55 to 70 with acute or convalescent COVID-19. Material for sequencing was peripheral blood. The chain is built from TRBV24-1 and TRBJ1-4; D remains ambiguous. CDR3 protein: CATSAGWSTNEKLFF. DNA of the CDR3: TGTGCCACCAGTGCAGGCTGGTCTACTAATGAAAAACTGTTTTTT.